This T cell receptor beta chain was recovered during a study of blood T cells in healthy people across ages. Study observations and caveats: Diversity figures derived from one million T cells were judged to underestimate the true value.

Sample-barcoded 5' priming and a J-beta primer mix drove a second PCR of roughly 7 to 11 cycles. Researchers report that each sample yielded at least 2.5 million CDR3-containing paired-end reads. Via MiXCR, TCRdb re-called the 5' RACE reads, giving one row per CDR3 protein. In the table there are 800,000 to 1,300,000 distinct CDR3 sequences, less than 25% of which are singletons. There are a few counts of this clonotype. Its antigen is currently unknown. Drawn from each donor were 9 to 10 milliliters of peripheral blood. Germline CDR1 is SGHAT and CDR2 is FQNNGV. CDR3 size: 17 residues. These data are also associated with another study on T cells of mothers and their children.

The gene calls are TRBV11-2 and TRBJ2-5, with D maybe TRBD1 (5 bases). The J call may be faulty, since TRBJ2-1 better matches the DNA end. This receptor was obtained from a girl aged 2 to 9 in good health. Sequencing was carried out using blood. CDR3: CASSLVLGAARDNEQFF. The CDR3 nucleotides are TGTGCCAGCAGCTTAGTCCTTGGGGCGGCGCGTGACAATGAGCAGTTCTTC.